The 3 T cell receptor beta chains below were found in one sample sequenced in a study of T cells in Graves' hyperthyroidism and ophthalmopathy. What was amplified from RNA transcripts were TCR beta CDR3 regions. The HTBI primer set drove a first-round RT-PCR of the TCR CDR3. TCRdb ran MiXCR on the multiplex PCR reads and lists one entry per CDR3 protein. The sample contains hundreds of thousands of distinct CDR3 sequences, roughly 14% of which appear only once. Sequenced: blood. The receptors here all came from a woman aged 40-49 years with Graves' ophthalmopathy.

This clonotype occurred many times. The genes are TRBV12-3 or TRBV12-4 and TRBJ2-7; D not certain. CDR3 size: 12 residues. Trimming pared 5 bases from V and 4 bases from J, leaving 9 bases between. The CDR3: CASSMGPYEQYF. The CDR3 DNA sequence: TGTGCCAGCAGTATGGGCCCGTACGAGCAGTACTTC.

This clonotype appeared many times. The chain combines TRBV12-3 or TRBV12-4 with TRBJ2-7, with a weak D call TRBD1 (5 bases). The CDR3 contains 14 residues. V gave up 3 bases and J gave up 5 bases, with 14 bases separating them. CDR3 bases: TGTGCCAGCAGTTTTGACAGAGGTCGTAACGAGCAGTACTTC. This encodes CASSFDRGRNEQYF.

The chain uses TRBV30 and TRBJ1-2, with no clear D. The ends were cut back, 3 bases at V and 4 bases at J, with 12 bases in the middle. This CDR3 is built from 13 residues. Germline lookup yields CDR1 GTSNPN and CDR2 SVGIG (reference sequence). The chain's CDR3 is CAWSRGPPYGYTF. In DNA form, the CDR3 reads TGTGCCTGGAGCCGCGGCCCTCCCTATGGCTACACCTTC.